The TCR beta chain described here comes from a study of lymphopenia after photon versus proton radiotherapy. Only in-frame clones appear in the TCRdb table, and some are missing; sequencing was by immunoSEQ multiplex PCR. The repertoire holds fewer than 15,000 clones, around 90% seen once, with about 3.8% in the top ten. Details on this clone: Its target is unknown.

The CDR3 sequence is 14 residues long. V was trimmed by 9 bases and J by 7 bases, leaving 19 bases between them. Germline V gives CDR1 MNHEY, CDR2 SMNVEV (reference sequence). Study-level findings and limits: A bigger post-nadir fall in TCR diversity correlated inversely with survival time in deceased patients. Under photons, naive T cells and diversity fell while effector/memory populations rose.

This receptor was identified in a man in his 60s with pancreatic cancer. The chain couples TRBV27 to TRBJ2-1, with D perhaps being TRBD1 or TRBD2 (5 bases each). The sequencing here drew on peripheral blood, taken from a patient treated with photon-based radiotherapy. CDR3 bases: TGTGCCAGTAGCCTTGGGGGTTTCAGAAATGAGCAGTTCTTC. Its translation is CASSLGGFRNEQFF.